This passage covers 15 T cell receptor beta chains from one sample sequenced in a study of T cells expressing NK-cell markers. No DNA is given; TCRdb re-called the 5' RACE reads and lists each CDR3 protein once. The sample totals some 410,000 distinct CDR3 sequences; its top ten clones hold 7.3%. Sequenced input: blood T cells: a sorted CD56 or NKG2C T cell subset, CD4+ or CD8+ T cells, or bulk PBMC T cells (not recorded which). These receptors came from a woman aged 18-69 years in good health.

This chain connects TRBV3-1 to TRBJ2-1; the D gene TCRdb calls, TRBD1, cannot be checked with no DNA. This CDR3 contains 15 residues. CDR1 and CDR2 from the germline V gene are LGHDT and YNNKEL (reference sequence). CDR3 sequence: CASSQTPPPYNEQFF.

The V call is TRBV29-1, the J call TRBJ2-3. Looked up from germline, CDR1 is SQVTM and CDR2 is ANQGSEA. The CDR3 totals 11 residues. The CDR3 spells CSVDRTDTQYF.

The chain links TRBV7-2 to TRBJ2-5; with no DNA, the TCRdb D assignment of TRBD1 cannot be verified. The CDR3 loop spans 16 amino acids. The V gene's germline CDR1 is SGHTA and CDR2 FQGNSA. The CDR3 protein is CASIWLGHHFQETQYF.

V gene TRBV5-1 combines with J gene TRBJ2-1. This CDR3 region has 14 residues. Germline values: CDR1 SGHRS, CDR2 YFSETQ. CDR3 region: CASSFAPSYNEQFF.

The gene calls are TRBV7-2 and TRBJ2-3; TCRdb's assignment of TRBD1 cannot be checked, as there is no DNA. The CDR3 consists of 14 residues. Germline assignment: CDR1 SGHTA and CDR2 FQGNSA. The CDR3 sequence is CASSPEVAGDTQYF.

The CDR3 loop is CASGVALETQYF. The chain employs TRBV21-1 and TRBJ2-5. TRBV21-1 is annotated as a pseudogene. The CDR3 has 12 residues.

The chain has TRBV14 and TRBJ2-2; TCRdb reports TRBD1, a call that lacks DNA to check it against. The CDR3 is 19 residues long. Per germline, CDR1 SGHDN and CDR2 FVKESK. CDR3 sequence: CASSQDLRIRGGNTGELFF.

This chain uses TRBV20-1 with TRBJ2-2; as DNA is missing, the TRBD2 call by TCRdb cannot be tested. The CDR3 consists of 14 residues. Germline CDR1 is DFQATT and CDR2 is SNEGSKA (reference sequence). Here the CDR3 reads CSARVSGGTGELFF.

CDR3 region: CATSYRRGEDEAFF. The chain employs TRBV15 and TRBJ1-1. This CDR3 region has 14 residues. Germline V CDR1 and CDR2: LNHNV, YYDKDF (reference sequence).

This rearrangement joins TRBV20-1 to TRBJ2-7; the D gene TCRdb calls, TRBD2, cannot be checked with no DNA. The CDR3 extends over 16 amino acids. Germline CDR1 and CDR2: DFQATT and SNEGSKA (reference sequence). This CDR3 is CSQFGLAGVGTYEQYF.

The CDR3 reads CASRSAGASDTQYF. V gene TRBV3-1 combines with J gene TRBJ2-3; as DNA is missing, the TRBD1 call by TCRdb cannot be tested. Germline CDR1 and CDR2: LGHDT and YNNKEL (reference sequence). The CDR3 length is 14 residues.

CDR3 loop: CSAPQGSLSEQFF. The V call is TRBV20-1, the J call TRBJ2-1; TCRdb outputs TRBD1, but without DNA this stays unchecked. This CDR3 spans 13 amino acids. The germline CDR1 and CDR2 sequences are DFQATT and SNEGSKA (reference sequence).

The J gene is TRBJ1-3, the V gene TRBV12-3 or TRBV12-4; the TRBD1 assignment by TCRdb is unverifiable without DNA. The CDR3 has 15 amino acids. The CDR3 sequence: CASSPGHSSGNTIYF.

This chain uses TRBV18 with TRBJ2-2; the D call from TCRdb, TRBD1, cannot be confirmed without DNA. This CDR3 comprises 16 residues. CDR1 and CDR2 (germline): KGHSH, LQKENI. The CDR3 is CASSPPSGGDTGELFF.

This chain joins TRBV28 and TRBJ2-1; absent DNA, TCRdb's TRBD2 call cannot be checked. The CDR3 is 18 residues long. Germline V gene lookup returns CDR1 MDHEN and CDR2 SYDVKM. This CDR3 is CASSYTGLAKSSYNEQFF.